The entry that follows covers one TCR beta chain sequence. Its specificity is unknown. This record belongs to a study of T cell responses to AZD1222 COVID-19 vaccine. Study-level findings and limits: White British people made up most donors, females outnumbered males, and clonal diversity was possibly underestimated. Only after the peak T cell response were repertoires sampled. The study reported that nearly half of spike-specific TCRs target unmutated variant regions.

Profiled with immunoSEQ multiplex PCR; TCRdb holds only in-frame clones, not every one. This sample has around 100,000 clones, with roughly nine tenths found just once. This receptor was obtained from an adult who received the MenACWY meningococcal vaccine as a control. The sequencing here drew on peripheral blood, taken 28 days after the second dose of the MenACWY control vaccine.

The CDR3 sequence is CASSERTGGNSPLHF. The CDR3 nucleotides read TGTGCCAGCAGTGAACGGACAGGCGGAAATTCACCCCTCCACTTT. The chain employs TRBV6-1 and TRBJ1-6; the match to TRBD1 covers 7 bases. CDR3 size: 15 residues. Germline V lookup: CDR1 MNHNS, CDR2 SASEGT. V gave up 2 bases and J gave up 7 bases; unmatched junction bases: 5.